This TCR beta chain is drawn from a study of tumor-infiltrating lymphocytes in primary liver carcinoma (dated by TCRdb to about 2017). About the full investigation: Between November 2015 and early 2016, 5 or 6 patients in China with histopathologically diagnosed primary liver carcinoma had their tumors surgically resected. Of the five patients, three men and two women aged 30 to 69 years, four had hepatocellular carcinoma and one had combined HCC and intrahepatic cholangiocarcinoma. The tumors of the five patients were staged as T1-T3 N0M0, with maximum diameters ranging from roughly 4 to 11 cm. Samples yielded roughly 3.65 to 7.13 million productive TCRbeta reads; read depth did not differ significantly between tissue types. The study combined TCRbeta repertoire sequencing, expression microarrays and whole-exome sequencing across five regions of each liver tumor, with adjacent normal tissue and blood. A total of roughly 35 specimens from 5 patients, comprising approximately 25 tumor regions, 5 adjacent noncancerous liver tissues and 5 peripheral blood samples, were covered by TCRbeta repertoire sequencing. Reproducibility between technical replicate repertoires was high, with correlation coefficients above 0.98 and mean shared-clone rates roughly 0.87.

This clonotype was observed a handful of times. The antigen this receptor binds is unknown. No per-base quality is available; no much larger clone lies one base away. From the germline V gene, CDR1 is SQVTM and CDR2 is ANQGSEA. Including cysteine and phenylalanine, the CDR3 has 15 amino acids. The read is trimmed to its CDR3 DNA, 45 bases read in frame from base 1. Clipping removes 6 bases from V and 2 bases from J, with 10 as the unmatched junction base count. TCRbeta-specific cDNA was reverse-transcribed from 500 ng total RNA using a constant-region primer and ProtoScript II reverse transcriptase. The TCRbeta libraries were prepared through three rounds of nested multiplex PCR following a slightly modified ARM-PCR procedure. The first two PCR rounds used multiplex TRBV1-TRBV30 forward primers with a Cbeta reverse primer, each for approximately 11 cycles. Sample barcodes and Illumina adapters were attached in a final 25-cycle PCR using Deep VentR polymerase. Before sequencing, amplicons of 200-500 bp were purified from gel using a QIAquick gel extraction kit. An Illumina HiSeq 2500 was used to sequence the TCRbeta amplicons, generating 250-bp paired-end reads. For the original study's pipeline: Quality trimming of reads was performed with Trimmomatic v0.33, and paired reads were merged with FLASH v1.2.11 so that full CDR3 sequences could be recovered. V, D and J germline segments were assigned to the rearranged TCRbeta sequences by MiGEC v1.2.1b. VDJtools v1.0.0 computed clonotype statistics and Shannon-Wiener diversity indices. To cut down on sampling bias, every analysis after diversity analysis relied on just the 250 most abundant clonotypes from each sample. Using fastp trimming at Q25 and MiXCR clonotype assembly, TCRdb reanalyzed the public sequencing data and kept in-frame beta chains. When rows share a CDR3 protein, they turn into one entry using the most common DNA and genes. The V and J calls reflect TCRdb's pipeline rather than the authors' work. The sample table contains approximately 320,000 distinct CDR3 sequences; only one count was recorded for nearly 60% of them. The top ten clones comprise 15% to 20% of the sample.

Broader findings and caveats from the paper: Consistent with antigen-driven expansion, pairs of tumor regions showed higher repertoire overlap (mean roughly 36%) than either tumor-adjacent pairs (around 17%) or tumor-blood pairs (roughly 14%). The study included only four or five patients, and the authors note findings should be validated in a larger study. The top 250 clones made up a significantly larger repertoire fraction in tumors than in blood (p = 0.039). Because only the TCR beta chain was sequenced and unpaired alpha chains were not captured, true repertoire diversity is likely underestimated. Comparison of CD4+ and CD8+ T cell repertoires was precluded by the use of bulk unsorted samples.

TRIzol reagent was used to extract blood RNA from unsorted whole blood, while the DNeasy Blood & Tissue kit provided the germline DNA. At the time of sampling, the patients were treatment-naive and had chronic HBV infection. Before surgery, roughly 4 milliliters of peripheral blood were drawn into K2EDTA tubes. The clonotype was recovered from a woman in her twenties or thirties with primary liver carcinoma and hepatitis B virus infection. Sequencing was performed on peripheral blood. The sequence joins TRBV29-1 to TRBJ2-3; TRBD2 fits 8 bases in the junction. The sequenced DNA: TGCAGCGTGGGGGATAGCGGGGACCTCACAGATACGCAGTATTTT. It translates as CSVGDSGDLTDTQYF.